The rows below give T cell receptor beta chains drawn from one sample of a study of CD8 T cells in ankylosing spondylitis. MiXCR was run by TCRdb on the 5' RACE reads, yielding one entry per CDR3 protein. The repertoire includes under 300,000 distinct CDR3 sequences, 8% to 9.5% of them detected once, and under 7.5% sits in the top ten. Sample: blood, either unsorted or a sorted T cell fraction (not recorded which). The receptors stem from a male donor with ankylosing spondylitis or in good health (not recorded which). The CDR3 runs from the conserved cysteine through the conserved F or W. D genes are given only for firm matches. A clone size is listed for some rows: how often the clone was seen (once, few, many), or a class if it is expanded.

j_call d_call clone_size v_call cdr3_aa cdr3_nt
TRBJ2-7 TRBD1 many TRBV18 CASSPESARGREQYF TGTGCCAGCTCACCAGAGTCAGCCAGGGGGCGAGAGCAGTACTTC
TRBJ2-7 NA many TRBV27 CASRAGGAYEQYF TGTGCCAGCAGGGCCGGAGGAGCCTACGAGCAGTACTTC
TRBJ2-3 NA many TRBV7-2 CASSLGQIDTQYF TGTGCCAGCAGCTTAGGACAAATAGATACGCAGTATTTT
TRBJ1-2 NA many TRBV12-3/TRBV12-4 CASSLATGTTANYGYTF TGTGCCAGCAGTTTAGCCACCGGGACAACCGCTAACTATGGCTACACCTTC
TRBJ2-7 NA NA TRBV27 CASSLWGSNEQYF TGTGCCAGCAGTTTATGGGGTTCCAACGAGCAGTACTTC
TRBJ2-3 TRBD2 few TRBV20-1 CSARGRRFQGAGTDTQYF TGCAGTGCTAGAGGAAGAAGGTTTCAGGGAGCGGGGACAGATACGCAGTATTTT
TRBJ1-1 NA NA TRBV30 CAWSVSLTEEAFF TGTGCCTGGAGTGTCTCCCTGACCGAGGAAGCTTTCTTT
TRBJ2-7 NA many TRBV6-1 CASSEAAGEGYEQYF TGTGCCAGCAGTGAAGCGGCAGGGGAGGGATACGAGCAGTACTTC
TRBJ1-2 NA NA TRBV20-1 CSARDGGDYGYTF TGCAGTGCTAGAGATGGGGGGGACTATGGCTACACCTTC
TRBJ2-2 NA many TRBV10-3 CAISERAASTNTGELFF TGTGCCATCAGTGAGCGGGCAGCATCTACCAACACCGGGGAGCTGTTTTTT
TRBJ2-7 NA NA TRBV11-2 CASSPRVLLEQYF TGTGCCAGCAGCCCCCGGGTCCTCCTCGAGCAGTACTTC
TRBJ2-7 TRBD1 many TRBV7-9 CASSSGQDDFYEQYF TGTGCCAGCAGCTCCGGACAGGACGATTTCTACGAGCAGTACTTC
TRBJ2-3 NA many TRBV4-2 CASSQGVGTDTQYF TGTGCCAGCAGCCAAGGGGTGGGGACAGATACGCAGTATTTT
TRBJ2-7 NA NA TRBV2 CASSDPPYEQYF TGTGCCAGCAGTGACCCCCCTTACGAGCAGTACTTC
TRBJ1-1 NA few TRBV7-2 CASSLGTTPEAFF TGTGCCAGCAGCTTAGGGACTACGCCTGAAGCTTTCTTT
TRBJ2-1 NA many TRBV5-1 CASSTGIYGAGNEQFF TGCGCCAGCAGCACGGGGATCTACGGGGCGGGCAATGAGCAGTTCTTC
TRBJ1-1 NA many TRBV7-9 CASSLGLIPFF TGTGCCAGCAGCTTAGGACTGATCCCTTTCTTT
TRBJ2-4 TRBD1 many TRBV7-9 CASSSYDRGAKNIQYF TGTGCCAGCAGCTCTTACGACAGGGGAGCCAAAAACATTCAGTACTTC
TRBJ1-4 NA few TRBV30 CAWSVRLLDEKLFF TGTGCCTGGAGTGTACGGTTATTGGATGAAAAACTGTTTTTT
TRBJ1-2 NA many TRBV14 CASSQDWGTVYGYTF TGTGCCAGCAGCCAAGATTGGGGGACGGTCTATGGCTACACCTTC
TRBJ2-5 NA NA TRBV20-1 CSADRRGETQYF TGCAGTGCCGACCGCCGCGGAGAGACCCAGTACTTC
TRBJ2-3 NA many TRBV4-3 CASSLSWRAVTDTQYF TGCGCCAGCAGCCTTTCTTGGAGGGCCGTCACAGATACGCAGTATTTT